The 11 T cell receptor beta chains below come from one sample, sequenced in a study of technical replicates of blood from a few donors (TCRdb year 2017). Receptor libraries were prepared by the immunoSEQ multiplex PCR assay. As stored in TCRdb, this immuneACCESS dataset retains in-frame rearrangements with V and J assigned. A fraction of the clones does not appear; measured against another copy, unresolved V genes explain less than half of the discrepancy, and the remainder lacks a known reason. Counted in this sample were more than 65,000 clones; approximately 91% of them appeared once. Under 0.5% of the sample goes to the ten largest clones. The sample was T cells isolated from PBMCs. The receptors originated from a human donor in good health.

This chain joins TRBV28 and TRBJ1-2; TRBD1 is a possible D gene (5 bases). CDR1 is MDHEN, CDR2 SYDVKM, per germline. The V and J ends lost 7 bases and 3 bases respectively, with 15 bases between them. The CDR3 has 14 residues. The DNA of the CDR3 is TGTGCCAGCACCCTCGGGGGGGACTACTATGGCTACACCTTC. Its translation is CASTLGGDYYGYTF.

The chain carries TRBV6-1 and TRBJ1-2; TRBD1 aligns across 8 bases. V was pared by 4 bases and J by 7 bases, with 11 bases of the junction left unmatched. Germline V CDR1 and CDR2: MNHNS, SASEGT. The CDR3 consists of 15 residues. The CDR3 spells CASSVFTGQGLGYTF. DNA for the CDR3: TGTGCCAGCAGTGTTTTCACAGGACAGGGCCTTGGCTACACCTTC.

The CDR3 loop is CASSLTSGDNEQFF. The CDR3 DNA is TGTGCCAGCAGCTTGACTAGCGGCGACAATGAGCAGTTCTTC. The chain has TRBV7-9 and TRBJ2-1; 9 nucleotides agree with TRBD2. V lost 3 bases to trimming and J lost 5 bases; unmatched junction nucleotides: 2. This CDR3 is built from 14 residues. CDR1 and CDR2 (germline): SEHNR, FQNEAQ (reference sequence).

This chain links TRBV28 with TRBJ2-1; perhaps TRBD2 as D (5 bases). The CDR3 consists of 15 residues. V dropped 6 bases and J dropped 0 bases, with 12 bases sitting between them. CDR1 MDHEN and CDR2 SYDVKM come from the germline V gene. The DNA of the CDR3 is TGTGCCAGCAGACCAATGGGGAGCTCCTACAATGAGCAGTTCTTC. This encodes CASRPMGSSYNEQFF.

The CDR3 sequence: CASSYPGNRVGYTF. For the CDR3, the DNA is TGTGCCAGCAGTTACCCCGGTAACAGGGTTGGCTACACCTTC. The chain is built from TRBV6-5 and TRBJ1-2, with D tentatively TRBD1 (6 bases). Germline CDR1 reads MNHEY; CDR2 reads SVGAGI. Deletions cut 2 bases from V and 7 bases from J, with 14 bases between. The CDR3 is made up of 14 amino acids.

The chain recombines TRBV27 with TRBJ2-6; D might be TRBD1 (5 bases). The V end lost 6 bases, the J end lost 0 bases, and 9 bases lay between the germline ends. The CDR3 consists of 15 residues. From germline, CDR1 is MNHEY and CDR2 SMNVEV (reference sequence). The CDR3 nucleotides are TGTGCCAGCAGGGGGCAAGTCTCTGGGGCCAACGTCCTGACTTTC. Translated, it gives CASRGQVSGANVLTF.

This clone was observed once. This chain joins TRBV5-1 and TRBJ2-1; tentatively, D is TRBD2 (5 bases). The CDR3 extends over 14 amino acids. V was shortened by 1 base and J by 9 bases, with 14 bases between the two germline ends. Germline-derived CDR1 and CDR2 are SGHRS and YFSETQ. In DNA form, the CDR3 reads TGCGCCAGCAGCTTGACACTCGCAGGAGGTGAGCAGTTCTTC. This encodes CASSLTLAGGEQFF.

This sequence joins TRBV7-8 and TRBJ2-3, with 9 bases that match TRBD2. In germline, CDR1 is SGHVS, CDR2 FQNEAQ. This CDR3 is 16 amino acids long. Losses at the gene ends were 1 base for V and 2 bases for J; bases not matched to a gene: 4. The CDR3 DNA sequence: TGTGCCAGCAGCTTAGTAGCGGGAGCGCCCACAGATACGCAGTATTTT. It codes for CASSLVAGAPTDTQYF.

The rearrangement uses TRBV29-1 and TRBJ2-5; 16 bases are shared with TRBD2. V gave up 6 bases and J gave up 3 bases; unmatched junction bases: 1. CDR1 SQVTM and CDR2 ANQGSEA come from the germline V gene. The CDR3 covers 14 residues. This CDR3 is CSVGTSGREETQYF. CDR3 nucleotides: TGCAGCGTGGGGACTAGCGGGAGGGAAGAGACCCAGTACTTC.

This sequence joins TRBV28 and TRBJ2-2, with D perhaps TRBD2 (6 bases). Germline V gene lookup returns CDR1 MDHEN and CDR2 SYDVKM. The CDR3 sequence is 14 residues long. V was trimmed by 10 bases and J by 4 bases, leaving 16 bases between them. CDR3 sequence (DNA): TGTGCCACCGTCAACCGCGGGACCACCGGGGAGCTGTTTTTT. Translation gives CATVNRGTTGELFF.

The rearrangement uses TRBV2 and TRBJ2-7; 8 nucleotides match TRBD1. The CDR3 totals 16 residues. Looked up from germline, CDR1 is SNHLY and CDR2 is FYNNEI. The V gene end was trimmed by 4 bases and the J gene end by 2 bases; junction bases not matched to a gene: 10. The CDR3 nucleotides are TGTGCCAGCAGTGTAGACCGGGACAGGCAACCCTACGAGCAGTACTTC. Translation gives CASSVDRDRQPYEQYF.